The 11 T cell receptor beta chains presented below share a single source sample, sequenced in a study of blood T cell repertoires in COVID-19. Produced via immunoSEQ multiplex PCR; TCRdb's table is partial and in-frame only. The sample includes nearly 30,000 clones, roughly nine tenths seen only once; the top ten take about 8%. Sequencing was done on a sample of peripheral blood. These receptors all come from a man between 65 and 79 years old with active or convalescent COVID-19.

This clone was observed a single time. The chain employs TRBV20-1 and TRBJ2-3, with no clear D. The CDR3 is 11 amino acids. V dropped 0 bases and J dropped 5 bases, with 3 bases sitting between them. From germline, CDR1 is DFQATT and CDR2 SNEGSKA (reference sequence). The CDR3 coding sequence is TGCAGTGCTAGAGATCAAGATACGCAGTATTTT. Amino acid sequence: CSARDQDTQYF.

The chain recombines TRBV11-2 with TRBJ1-1, with a weak D call TRBD1 (6 bases). CDR3 length equals 12 residues. Trimming removed 0 bases at V and 7 bases at J, with 6 bases between. In germline, CDR1 is SGHAT, CDR2 FQNNGV. CDR3 sequence reads: CASSLDRGEAFF. CDR3 DNA sequence: TGTGCCAGCAGCTTAGACAGGGGTGAAGCTTTCTTT. Complete variable domain (other parts from reference TRBV11-2 and TRBJ1-1): EAGVAQSPRYKIIEKRQSVAFWCNPISGHATLYWYQQILGQGPKLLIQFQNNGVVDDSQLPKDRFSAERLKGVDSTLKIQPAKLEDSAVYLCASSLDRGEAFFGQGTRLTVV.

The rearrangement joins TRBV6-2 or TRBV6-3 to TRBJ1-2, with no clear D. V was trimmed by 1 base and J by 7 bases, leaving 13 bases between them. This CDR3 is 14 amino acids long. Germline V gene lookup returns CDR1 MNHEY and CDR2 SVGEGT. The CDR3 is CASSYWNGLSGYTF. The CDR3 coding sequence is TGTGCCAGCAGTTACTGGAACGGGTTAAGTGGCTACACCTTC.

J is TRBJ2-7 and V is TRBV19; TRBD2 matches at 9 bases. This CDR3 contains 14 residues. CDR1 is LNHDA and CDR2 is SQIVND in the germline V gene (reference sequence). V shed 0 bases and J 3 bases; nucleotides not matched to a gene: 0. CDR3 bases: TGTGCCAGTAGTATAGAACTAGCGGGCTACGAGCAGTACTTC. It is translated as CASSIELAGYEQYF.

The chain links TRBV15 to TRBJ2-7, with 7 bases fitting TRBD2. CDR3 length: 9 amino acids. Germline V gene lookup returns CDR1 LNHNV and CDR2 YYDKDF (reference sequence). Unmatched junction bases numbered 4, after V lost 9 bases and J lost 11 bases. CDR3 sequence: CATAGPKYF. The CDR3 DNA reads TGTGCCACAGCGGGACCCAAGTACTTC.

CDR3 nucleotide sequence: TGTGCCAGCAGTAACACGGGCGGGGCGAACACCGGGGAGCTGTTTTTT. Residues: CASSNTGGANTGELFF. The chain couples TRBV25-1 to TRBJ2-2; maybe TRBD2 (6 bases). Trimming took 5 bases from V and 0 from J, leaving 13 bases between them. This CDR3 spans 16 amino acids. Germline CDR1 MGHDK, CDR2 SYGVNS.

The gene calls are TRBV2 and TRBJ1-1, with 8 bases matching TRBD1. J lost 3 bases, V lost 5 bases, and 5 bases had no gene match. The length of the CDR3 is 14 residues. CDR1 and CDR2 (germline): SNHLY, FYNNEI. The CDR3 protein is CASSTTGVDTEAFF. CDR3 sequence (DNA): TGTGCCAGCAGTACGACAGGGGTTGACACTGAAGCTTTCTTT.

This rearrangement joins TRBV29-1 to TRBJ1-1; 7 bases fit TRBD1. V gave up 7 bases and J gave up 1 base; unmatched junction bases: 6. Looked up from germline, CDR1 is SQVTM and CDR2 is ANQGSEA. This CDR3 is built from 13 residues. The CDR3 loop reads CSAQQGGNTEAFF. CDR3 bases: TGCAGCGCGCAGCAGGGGGGGAACACTGAAGCTTTCTTT.

The rearrangement links TRBV2 to TRBJ2-1; TRBD2 matches 12 bases. Trimming took 7 bases from V and 7 from J; bases not matched to a gene: 5. Germline V CDR1 and CDR2: SNHLY, FYNNEI. This CDR3 is 14 amino acids long. The CDR3 here is CASTSGLAGNEQFF. CDR3 nucleotide sequence: TGTGCCAGCACCTCCGGACTAGCGGGAAATGAGCAGTTCTTC.

The CDR3 coding sequence is TGCGCCAGCAGCGGGACTGGGAGGGCAGATACGCAGTATTTT. Residues: CASSGTGRADTQYF. The chain has TRBV5-1 and TRBJ2-3; TRBD2 matches at 7 bases. J was trimmed by 4 bases and V by 4 bases; bases with no gene match: 6. This CDR3 is built from 14 residues. Germline assignment: CDR1 SGHRS and CDR2 YFSETQ.

This clone was seen only once. V usage is TRBV5-4 and J usage is TRBJ1-2; 7 bases map to TRBD1. Losses at the gene ends were 0 bases for V and 4 bases for J; bases not matched to a gene: 6. The CDR3 has 15 residues. In germline, CDR1 is SGHNT, CDR2 YYREEE (reference sequence). CDR3 DNA: TGTGCCAGCAGCTTGGTAGGGGGCACTGTCTATGGCTACACCTTC. Translation gives CASSLVGGTVYGYTF.